This T cell receptor (beta chain) was recovered during a study of blood T cell repertoires in COVID-19. As for the study in general: Nucleic acid was either cDNA or gDNA, and it came from T cells, B-cell-depleted T cells, or PBMCs.

The protocol was immunoSEQ multiplex PCR, while the TCRdb copy is restricted to in-frame clones and leaves out a portion. The data show 350,000 to 450,000 clones, just over 90% seen once. The CDR3 sequence is 11 residues long. The V segment lost 6 bases and the J segment 6 bases; nucleotides outside the gene matches: 1. This TCR derives from a woman aged 40 to 49 who had been exposed to COVID-19. The specimen was PBMCs or T cells enriched from blood (not recorded which). The V call is TRBV12-3 or TRBV12-4, the J call TRBJ1-2; TRBD1 matches at 7 bases. CDR3 region: CASSQGDGYTF. In DNA, the CDR3 is TGTGCCAGCAGCCAGGGGGATGGCTACACCTTC.